This entry lists 31 T cell receptor beta chains sequenced from one sample in a study of cytomegalovirus exposure and HLA in healthy donors (dated by TCRdb to the late 2010s). Library prep was done by the immunoSEQ multiplex PCR assay. For the multiplex PCR, a mixture combining 60 forward primers for TCR Vbeta segments and 13 reverse primers for TCR Jbeta segments was used. TCRdb's version of the immuneACCESS table is confined to in-frame rearrangements and falls short of the full clone set. An unresolved V gene accounts for under half of the shortfall where checked; the remainder is of unknown origin. This sample's table lists roughly 80,000 clones. Of the sample, around 1.2% falls within the top ten clones. The specimen was PBMCs. The receptors stem from a woman aged 30 to 39 in good health and CMV-seronegative.

This sequence joins TRBV9 and TRBJ2-1, with D hard to call. This CDR3 is built from 14 residues. The germline gives CDR1 SGDLS, CDR2 YYNGEE. The V gene lost 2 bases and the J gene lost 2 bases, with 8 bases spanning the gap. CDR3: CASSVGPAYNEQFF. As DNA, the CDR3 is TGTGCCAGCAGCGTTGGTCCAGCCTACAATGAGCAGTTCTTC.

The chain couples TRBV6-1 to TRBJ1-1; D might be TRBD1 (6 bases). The CDR3 runs 15 residues. Per the germline V gene, CDR1 is MNHNS and CDR2 is SASEGT. The germline V and J ends were trimmed by 5 bases and 6 bases, with 19 bases remaining between them. The CDR3 region has the DNA TGTGCCAGCAGTATAGCGGGGGGGCGCCAGTCTGAAGCTTTCTTT. Translation: CASSIAGGRQSEAFF.

In the case of this clone: A junction end diverges from the germline sequence, so it may reflect a read error. The chain carries TRBV6-1 and TRBJ2-7; D unresolved. CDR1 is MNHNS, CDR2 SASEGT, per germline. This CDR3 contains 13 residues. CDR3 in amino acids: CASSEAHSSEQYF. DNA of the CDR3: TGTGCCAGCAGCGAAGCACATAGCAGCGAGCAGTACTTC.

This chain uses TRBV13 with TRBJ2-5, with D perhaps matching TRBD1 (6 bases). This CDR3 contains 15 residues. The V end lost 5 bases, the J end lost 5 bases, and 18 bases lay between the germline ends. Germline loops: CDR1 PRHDT, CDR2 FYEKMQ (reference sequence). The DNA of the CDR3 is TGTGCCAGCAGCCCATGGACAGCAACCGGGGAGACCCAGTACTTC. Amino acid sequence: CASSPWTATGETQYF.

This rearrangement joins TRBV2 to TRBJ2-7; 7 bases align to TRBD1. V dropped 5 bases and J dropped 0; count of bases not matched to a gene: 7. The CDR3 has 15 amino acids. Germline V lookup: CDR1 SNHLY, CDR2 FYNNEI. In DNA, the CDR3 is TGTGCCAGCAGTTCAGGACAGGATCTCTCCTACGAGCAGTACTTC. The encoded protein is CASSSGQDLSYEQYF.

The gene calls are TRBV7-9 and TRBJ1-2; TRBD1 agrees at 11 bases. The V gene's germline CDR1 is SEHNR and CDR2 FQNEAQ (reference sequence). V lost 3 bases to trimming and J lost 3 bases; unmatched junction nucleotides: 0. This CDR3 has 14 residues. CDR3 amino acids: CASSLGQGDYGYTF. Here the CDR3 DNA reads TGTGCCAGCAGCTTGGGACAGGGGGACTATGGCTACACCTTC.

In nucleotides, the CDR3 is TGTGCCAGCTGCAGCACCGGGACAGTGAACACTGAAGCTTTCTTT. This encodes CASCSTGTVNTEAFF. The genes are TRBV28 and TRBJ1-1; 7 nucleotides agree with TRBD1. CDR3 length equals 15 residues. The germline V gene encodes CDR1 MDHEN and CDR2 SYDVKM. V gave up 8 bases and J gave up 0 bases; unmatched junction bases: 9.

CDR3 sequence reads: CASSSIRGGGTGELFF. The CDR3 DNA reads as TGTGCCAGCAGTTCAATCAGGGGCGGTGGCACCGGGGAGCTGTTTTTT. The V call is TRBV6-5, the J call TRBJ2-2; a possible D gene is TRBD1 (6 bases). Trimming pared 4 bases from V and 4 bases from J, leaving 16 bases between. This CDR3 comprises 16 residues. The V gene's germline CDR1 is MNHEY and CDR2 SVGAGI.

On this clone: A read error may produce the germline difference seen at one junction end. The chain uses TRBV4-1 and TRBJ2-5; 7 nucleotides agree with TRBD1. This CDR3 has 13 amino acids. Looked up from germline, CDR1 is MGHRA and CDR2 is YSYEKL. CDR3 sequence reads: CASSQDRVETQYF. CDR3 DNA sequence: TGTGCCAGCAGCCAAGACAGGGTGGAGACCCAGTACTTC.

This chain connects TRBV5-1 to TRBJ2-2; possibly TRBD2 for D (5 bases). The V gene's germline CDR1 is SGHRS and CDR2 YFSETQ. The ends were cut back, 2 bases at V and 4 bases at J, with 12 bases in the middle. This CDR3 is 15 amino acids long. The CDR3: CASSLEGVGTGELFF. In DNA form, the CDR3 reads TGCGCCAGCAGCTTAGAGGGAGTGGGCACCGGGGAGCTGTTTTTT.

The V gene is TRBV30, the J gene TRBJ1-2; 8 nucleotides align to TRBD1. In germline, CDR1 is GTSNPN, CDR2 SVGIG (reference sequence). This CDR3 has 15 amino acids. After removal of 3 bases from V and 7 bases from J, the junction contained 13 bases not matched to a gene. CDR3 sequence (DNA): TGTGCCTGGAGCGACTTCAGGGGGCGATTACTTGGCTACACCTTC. It yields the protein CAWSDFRGRLLGYTF. The full variable domain, its missing parts supplied by reference TRBV30 and TRBJ1-2, is SQTIHQWPATLVQPVGSPLSLECTVEGTSNPNLYWYRQAAGRGLQLLFYSVGIGQISSEVPQNLSASRPQDRQFILSSKKLLLSDSGFYLCAWSDFRGRLLGYTFGSGTRLTVV.

V gene TRBV5-1 combines with J gene TRBJ2-5; 8 nucleotides agree with TRBD1. The germline V gene encodes CDR1 SGHRS and CDR2 YFSETQ. The CDR3 loop spans 15 amino acids. The junction had 6 bases not matched to a gene; V was cut back by 0 bases and J by 5 bases. CDR3: CASSLEAGGGETQYF. CDR3 sequence (DNA): TGCGCCAGCAGCTTGGAGGCAGGGGGCGGGGAGACCCAGTACTTC.

The J gene is TRBJ2-4, the V gene TRBV6-1; 12 nucleotides align to TRBD2. This CDR3 region has 15 residues. V dropped 2 bases and J dropped 8; count of bases not matched to a gene: 4. The germline gives CDR1 MNHNS, CDR2 SASEGT. CDR3 amino acids: CASSELAGGQDIQYF. The CDR3 DNA follows: TGTGCCAGCAGTGAACTAGCGGGGGGGCAGGACATTCAGTACTTC.

This chain uses TRBV5-1 with TRBJ2-3, with 9 bases that match TRBD2. From germline, CDR1 is SGHRS and CDR2 YFSETQ. The CDR3 spans 15 residues. Trimming removed 4 bases from V and 3 bases from J; junction bases left unmatched: 6. Written as DNA, the CDR3 is TGCGCCAGCAGCCTTAGCGGGAGTAAGACAGATACGCAGTATTTT. Residues: CASSLSGSKTDTQYF.

The rearrangement uses TRBV5-8 and TRBJ1-1; weak D call: TRBD1 (6 bases). V lost 2 bases and J 5 bases, leaving 25 bases between the germline ends. There are 18 residues in the CDR3. Germline CDR1 reads SGHTS; CDR2 reads YDEGEE. The DNA for the CDR3 is TGTGCCAGCAGCTTCCGACAGGCCACCCCGGGCTGGAGGACTGAAGCTTTCTTT. Translated, it gives CASSFRQATPGWRTEAFF.

The V gene is TRBV18, the J gene TRBJ2-5; D is possibly TRBD1 (6 bases). The CDR3 length is 14 residues. Trimming removed 3 bases from V and 4 bases from J, with 12 bases in between. The germline gives CDR1 KGHSH, CDR2 LQKENI. DNA of the CDR3: TGTGCCAGCTCACCTCGGGTGGGGGCAGAGACCCAGTACTTC. Protein: CASSPRVGAETQYF.

The chain combines TRBV5-1 with TRBJ1-2, with a possible D match to TRBD1 (5 bases). The CDR3 length is 15 residues. Germline V gives CDR1 SGHRS, CDR2 YFSETQ. The V and J ends lost 0 bases and 4 bases respectively, with 13 bases between them. The CDR3 loop reads CASSLAGREAYGYTF. For the CDR3, the DNA is TGCGCCAGCAGCTTGGCTGGCAGGGAAGCCTATGGCTACACCTTC. Variable domain in full (rest from reference TRBV5-1 and TRBJ1-2): KAGVTQTPRYLIKTRGQQVTLSCSPISGHRSVSWYQQTPGQGLQFLFEYFSETQRNKGNFPGRFSGRQFSNSRSEMNVSTLELGDSALYLCASSLAGREAYGYTFGSGTRLTVV.

The rearrangement links TRBV18 to TRBJ1-2; D remains ambiguous. Trimming cost V 5 bases and J 4 bases, with 11 bases left between them. This CDR3 region has 13 residues. Germline lookup yields CDR1 KGHSH and CDR2 LQKENI. For the CDR3, the DNA is TGTGCCAGCTCAAACAGCCCACCCTATGGCTACACCTTC. It codes for CASSNSPPYGYTF.

The chain employs TRBV7-8 and TRBJ1-3, with 7 bases that match TRBD1. The germline gives CDR1 SGHVS, CDR2 FQNEAQ. This CDR3 has 16 amino acids. The ends lost 5 bases at V and 0 bases at J; junction bases unmatched: 7. CDR3 protein: CASSPRQGLSGNTIYF. The CDR3 DNA is TGTGCCAGCAGCCCCCGACAGGGCCTCTCTGGAAACACCATATATTTT.

The chain carries TRBV6-1 and TRBJ1-3; D uncertain. Germline V gene lookup returns CDR1 MNHNS and CDR2 SASEGT. V dropped 7 bases and J dropped 4 bases, with 11 bases sitting between them. The CDR3 consists of 13 residues. The CDR3 loop reads CASTLETGNTIYF. CDR3 sequence (DNA): TGTGCCAGCACCCTGGAGACGGGAAACACCATATATTTT.

The DNA of the CDR3 is TGTGCCTGGAGTGCTCCTACCGGGACAGGGGCTCGGGGCTACACCTTC. Amino acids: CAWSAPTGTGARGYTF. The rearrangement uses TRBV30 and TRBJ1-2; 10 nucleotides match TRBD1. The CDR3 contains 16 residues. Looked up from germline, CDR1 is GTSNPN and CDR2 is SVGIG (reference sequence). The junction had 13 bases not matched to a gene; V was cut back by 1 base and J by 8 bases.

Worth noting for this clone: At one end the junction does not follow the germline gene, possibly because of a read error. V gene TRBV2 combines with J gene TRBJ1-5, with 7 bases fitting TRBD1. The CDR3 loop spans 15 amino acids. Per germline, CDR1 SNHLY and CDR2 FYNNEI. CDR3 nucleotides: TGTGCCAGCAGAGAAGGGACAGCCTCAAATCAGCCCCAGCATTTT. Residues: CASREGTASNQPQHF.

The chain carries TRBV5-1 and TRBJ1-1; 7 bases map to TRBD1. Germline V lookup: CDR1 SGHRS, CDR2 YFSETQ. CDR3 length: 14 amino acids. Trimming at V came to 3 bases and at J to 4 bases, leaving 6 bases not matched to a gene. The CDR3 sequence: CASSSTGVGTEAFF. In DNA, the CDR3 is TGCGCCAGCAGCTCCACAGGGGTCGGCACTGAAGCTTTCTTT.

The chain has TRBV5-1 and TRBJ2-1; possibly TRBD2 for D (5 bases). This CDR3 contains 13 residues. Germline values: CDR1 SGHRS, CDR2 YFSETQ. V was shortened by 0 bases and J by 8 bases, with 9 bases between the two germline ends. This chain's CDR3 is CASSLGPDYEQFF. CDR3 coding DNA: TGCGCCAGCAGCTTGGGGCCGGACTATGAGCAGTTCTTC. Complete variable domain (other parts from reference TRBV5-1 and TRBJ2-1): KAGVTQTPRYLIKTRGQQVTLSCSPISGHRSVSWYQQTPGQGLQFLFEYFSETQRNKGNFPGRFSGRQFSNSRSEMNVSTLELGDSALYLCASSLGPDYEQFFGPGTRLTVL.

CDR3: CASAYNEQFF. The CDR3 DNA sequence: TGTGCCAGCGCGTACAATGAGCAGTTCTTC. The rearrangement uses TRBV7-9 and TRBJ2-1, with D unclear. The germline V gene has CDR1 SEHNR and CDR2 FQNEAQ (reference sequence). Trimming removed 8 bases at V and 4 bases at J, with 3 bases between. CDR3 length equals 10 residues.

The genes are TRBV6-1 and TRBJ2-7; no firm D call. V was trimmed by 0 bases and J by 3 bases, leaving 6 bases between them. The CDR3 loop spans 13 amino acids. Germline CDR1 reads MNHNS; CDR2 reads SASEGT. CDR3 amino acids: CASSEASHYEQYF. The CDR3 bases are TGTGCCAGCAGTGAAGCGAGTCACTACGAGCAGTACTTC.

The chain couples TRBV7-6 to TRBJ2-3, with 15 positions matching TRBD2. CDR1 and CDR2 (germline): SGHVS, FNYEAQ. The CDR3 covers 15 residues. V gave up 5 bases and J gave up 4 bases; unmatched junction bases: 1. CDR3 sequence (DNA): TGTGCCAGCAGCCGGACTAGCGGGGGGGCAGATACGCAGTATTTT. It translates to CASSRTSGGADTQYF.

The chain uses TRBV6-5 and TRBJ1-6; weak D call: TRBD1 (5 bases). Germline V gene data show CDR1 as MNHEY and CDR2 as SVGAGI. This CDR3 contains 15 residues. V gave up 5 bases and J gave up 9 bases, with 17 bases separating them. For the CDR3, the DNA is TGTGCCAGCAGTACAATCAGGGAGGAAGGTTCACCCCTCCACTTT. It yields the protein CASSTIREEGSPLHF.

The V gene is TRBV29-1, the J gene TRBJ1-4, with 7 nucleotides matching TRBD1. Trimming took 6 bases from V and 5 from J; bases not matched to a gene: 6. The germline V gene encodes CDR1 SQVTM and CDR2 ANQGSEA. The CDR3 extends over 13 amino acids. The DNA of the CDR3 is TGCAGCGTCGCCTGGACAGGCAATGAAAAACTGTTTTTT. Its protein is CSVAWTGNEKLFF.

The genes are TRBV2 and TRBJ2-5; TRBD2 aligns across 7 bases. CDR1 and CDR2 from the germline V gene are SNHLY and FYNNEI. The CDR3 runs to 16 residues. The junction had 11 bases not matched to a gene; V was cut back by 6 bases and J by 1 base. The CDR3 nucleotides are TGTGCCAGCAGCGCCCCGAGCGGGGTTCTCCAAGAGACCCAGTACTTC. Translation gives CASSAPSGVLQETQYF.

This rearrangement joins TRBV7-6 to TRBJ2-7; a possible D gene is TRBD1 (6 bases). V was pared by 7 bases and J by 5 bases, with 21 bases between. Germline assignment: CDR1 SGHVS and CDR2 FNYEAQ. There are 15 residues in the CDR3. DNA for the CDR3: TGTGCCAGCACCCCGACAGGAGCCGGGGTTGACGAGCAGTACTTC. Amino acids: CASTPTGAGVDEQYF.